This is a list of T cell receptor beta chains from one sample in a study of blood T cell repertoires in COVID-19. Some clones are missing from TCRdb's copy, which holds only in-frame ones; the method was immunoSEQ multiplex PCR. The sample lists tens of thousands of clones; 70% to 90% were seen once. Sequencing used peripheral blood. Receptors were obtained from a man aged 60-69 years with acute or convalescent COVID-19. CDR3s leave out the opening cysteine and the closing phenylalanine or tryptophan.

j_call v_call cdr3_aa
TRBJ1-1 TRBV6-1 ASSEGGTEAF
TRBJ2-3 TRBV3-1/TRBV3-2 ASSQERGGGAADTQY
TRBJ1-4 TRBV9 ASSVGPGQGVEKLF
TRBJ2-1 TRBV18 ASSLGLAGGPNEQF
TRBJ1-2 TRBV12-3/TRBV12-4 ASSATGYYGYT
TRBJ1-1 TRBV5-6 ASSLGLNTEAF
TRBJ1-5 TRBV19 ASSPWDSSNQPQH
TRBJ1-5 TRBV2 ASSDGVGRVLGNQPQH
TRBJ1-5 TRBV5-6 ASSSWRGNQPQH
TRBJ1-2 TRBV7-2 ASSLTTGDRLYT
TRBJ2-5 TRBV19 ASSTGAAGWQETQY
TRBJ1-2 TRBV11-2 ASSPRLGEANYGYT
TRBJ1-5 TRBV7-2 ASSTQTGNSNQPQH
TRBJ1-3 TRBV12-3/TRBV12-4 ASSLFSNTIY
TRBJ2-1 TRBV25-1 ASSEMGTGGIYEQF
TRBJ1-6 TRBV11-2 ASSQGPIFLNSPLH
TRBJ1-2 TRBV13 ASSSGQGGTFYGYT
TRBJ2-7 TRBV12-5 ASGLGHFYEQY
TRBJ2-5 TRBV11-2 ASSRIGQAVRGTQY
TRBJ1-2 TRBV21-1 ASSAQGHYGYT
TRBJ2-4 TRBV4-1 ASSERGQAGAKNIQY
TRBJ2-1 TRBV19 ASSILSGGTYNEQF
TRBJ2-5 TRBV3-1/TRBV3-2 ASSQGASSYQETQY
TRBJ2-1 TRBV19 ASSVGTVQNEQF
TRBJ2-1 TRBV12-5 ASGSTGTSGSSYNEQF
TRBJ1-1 TRBV27 ASSPFSGNTEAF
TRBJ1-3 TRBV12-3/TRBV12-4 ASSFSGNTIY
TRBJ2-7 TRBV2 ASSVDRGLYEQY
TRBJ2-1 TRBV6-2/TRBV6-3 ASSSRTSEPYNEQF
TRBJ1-1 TRBV7-2 ASSLVYREGEAF
TRBJ2-1 TRBV5-6 ASSLGTSLYEQF
TRBJ2-5 TRBV11-2 ASSNGGTQY
TRBJ1-2 TRBV3-1/TRBV3-2 ASSQPQGGNGYT
TRBJ2-5 TRBV6-1 ASSEASASGGKTQY
TRBJ2-3 TRBV27 ASSLGDTSTDTQY
TRBJ1-4 TRBV7-9 ASSLSVGTGRTLREKLF
TRBJ1-1 TRBV24-1 ATSGTGNTEAF
TRBJ1-2 TRBV4-1 ASSQDDRNYGYT
TRBJ1-5 TRBV28 ASTSGSNQPQH
TRBJ1-1 TRBV6-5 ASRTSGQMNTEAF
TRBJ1-1 TRBV4-1 ASSQGDSEAF
TRBJ1-2 TRBV27 ASSYRGSYT
TRBJ1-1 TRBV30 AWSVQSLNTEAF